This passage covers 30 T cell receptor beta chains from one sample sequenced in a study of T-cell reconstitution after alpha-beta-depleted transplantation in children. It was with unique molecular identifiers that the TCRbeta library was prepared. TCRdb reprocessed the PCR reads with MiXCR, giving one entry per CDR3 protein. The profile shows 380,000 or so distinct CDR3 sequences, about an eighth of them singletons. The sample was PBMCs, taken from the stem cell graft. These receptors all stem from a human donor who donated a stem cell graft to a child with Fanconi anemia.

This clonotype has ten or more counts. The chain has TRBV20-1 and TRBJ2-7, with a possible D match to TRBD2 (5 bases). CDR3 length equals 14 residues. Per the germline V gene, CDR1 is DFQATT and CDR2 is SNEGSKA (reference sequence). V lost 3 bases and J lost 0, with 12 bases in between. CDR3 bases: TGCAGTGCTAGTAAATACAGCGGCTCCTACGAGCAGTACGTC. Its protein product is CSASKYSGSYEQYV.

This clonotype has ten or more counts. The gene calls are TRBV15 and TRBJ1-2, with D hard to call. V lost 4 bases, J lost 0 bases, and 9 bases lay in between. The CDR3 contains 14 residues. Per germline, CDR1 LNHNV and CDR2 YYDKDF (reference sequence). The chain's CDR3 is CATSTDITNYGYTF. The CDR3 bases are TGTGCCACCAGCACGGATATTACTAACTATGGCTACACCTTC.

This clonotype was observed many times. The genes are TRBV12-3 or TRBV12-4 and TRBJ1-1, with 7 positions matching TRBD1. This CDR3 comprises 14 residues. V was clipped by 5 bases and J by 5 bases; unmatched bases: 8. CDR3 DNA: TGTGCCAGCAGTCTACAGGGGTATTCTACTGAAGCTTTCTTT. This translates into CASSLQGYSTEAFF.

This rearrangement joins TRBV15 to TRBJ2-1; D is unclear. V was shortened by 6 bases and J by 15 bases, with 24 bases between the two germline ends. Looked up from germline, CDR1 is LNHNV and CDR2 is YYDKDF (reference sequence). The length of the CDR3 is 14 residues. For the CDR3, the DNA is TGTGCCACCAGGTTGTTTAATGGGGAACAAGTCCCGTTCTTC. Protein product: CATRLFNGEQVPFF.

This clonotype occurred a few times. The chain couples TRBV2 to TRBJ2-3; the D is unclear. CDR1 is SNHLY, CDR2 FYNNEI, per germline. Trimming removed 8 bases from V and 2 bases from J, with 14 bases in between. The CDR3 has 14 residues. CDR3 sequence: CASASQITTDTQYF. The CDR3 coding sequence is TGTGCCAGCGCATCGCAGATTACCACAGATACGCAGTATTTT.

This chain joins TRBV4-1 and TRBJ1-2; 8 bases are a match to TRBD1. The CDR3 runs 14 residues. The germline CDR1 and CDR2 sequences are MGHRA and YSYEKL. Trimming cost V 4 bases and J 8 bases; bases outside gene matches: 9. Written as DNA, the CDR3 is TGCGCCAGCAGCCCGCCGACAGGGGTTTACGGCTACACCTTC. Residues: CASSPPTGVYGYTF.

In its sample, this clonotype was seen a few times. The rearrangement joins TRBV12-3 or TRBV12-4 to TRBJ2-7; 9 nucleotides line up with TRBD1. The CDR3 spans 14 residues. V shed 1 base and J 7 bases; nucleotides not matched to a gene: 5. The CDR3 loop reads CASSLGQGVIEQYF. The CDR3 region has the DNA TGTGCCAGCAGTTTAGGACAGGGGGTCATAGAGCAGTACTTC.

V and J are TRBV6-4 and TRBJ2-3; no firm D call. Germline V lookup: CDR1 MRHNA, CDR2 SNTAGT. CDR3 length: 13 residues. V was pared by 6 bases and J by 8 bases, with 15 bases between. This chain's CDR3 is CASSVGGVGTQYF. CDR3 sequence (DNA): TGTGCCAGCAGCGTCGGCGGAGTTGGTACGCAGTATTTT.

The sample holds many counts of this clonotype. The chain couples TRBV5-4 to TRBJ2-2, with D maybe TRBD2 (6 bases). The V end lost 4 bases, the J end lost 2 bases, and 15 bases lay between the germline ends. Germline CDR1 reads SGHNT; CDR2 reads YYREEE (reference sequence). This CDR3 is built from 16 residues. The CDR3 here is CASSGRGTANTGELFF. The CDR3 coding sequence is TGTGCCAGCAGCGGACGAGGGACTGCTAACACCGGGGAGCTGTTTTTT.

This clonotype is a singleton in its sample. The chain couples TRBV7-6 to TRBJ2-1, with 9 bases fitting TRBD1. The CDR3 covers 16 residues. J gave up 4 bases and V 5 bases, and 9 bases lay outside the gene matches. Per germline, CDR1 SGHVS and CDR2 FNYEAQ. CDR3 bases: TGTGCCAGCAGCCCCCAGGGACAGGGCGCGTACAATGAGCAGTTCTTC. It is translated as CASSPQGQGAYNEQFF.

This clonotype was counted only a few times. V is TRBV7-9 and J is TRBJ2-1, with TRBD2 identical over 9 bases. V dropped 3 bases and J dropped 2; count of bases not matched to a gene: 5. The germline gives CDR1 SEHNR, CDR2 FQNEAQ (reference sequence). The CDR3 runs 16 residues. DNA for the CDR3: TGTGCCAGCAGCTTCCTAGCGGGGATGACCTACAATGAGCAGTTCTTC. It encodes CASSFLAGMTYNEQFF.

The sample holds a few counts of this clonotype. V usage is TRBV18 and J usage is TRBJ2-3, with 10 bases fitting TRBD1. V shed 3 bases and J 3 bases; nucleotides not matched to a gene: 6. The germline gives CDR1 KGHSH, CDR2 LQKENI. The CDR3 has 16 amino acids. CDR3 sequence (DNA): TGTGCCAGCTCACCGGGGACAGGGGAAGCGACAGATACGCAGTATTTT. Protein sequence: CASSPGTGEATDTQYF.

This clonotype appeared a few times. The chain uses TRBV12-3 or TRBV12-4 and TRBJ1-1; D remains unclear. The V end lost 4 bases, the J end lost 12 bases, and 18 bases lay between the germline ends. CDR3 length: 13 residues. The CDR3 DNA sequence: TGTGCCAGCAGTTCTAGTCGAGGGAGGGCGACTTTCTTT. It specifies CASSSSRGRATFF.

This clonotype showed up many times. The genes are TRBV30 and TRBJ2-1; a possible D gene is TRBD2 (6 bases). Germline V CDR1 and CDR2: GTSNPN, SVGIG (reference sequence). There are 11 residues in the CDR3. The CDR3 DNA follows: TGTGCTCAACAAGATGGGGGGGAGCAGTTCTTC. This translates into CAQQDGGEQFF.

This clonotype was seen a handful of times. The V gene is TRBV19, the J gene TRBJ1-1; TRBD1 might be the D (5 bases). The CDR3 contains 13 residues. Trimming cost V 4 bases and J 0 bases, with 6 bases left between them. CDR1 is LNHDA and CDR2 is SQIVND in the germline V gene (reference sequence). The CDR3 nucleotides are TGTGCCAGTAGTACGACAGTGAACACTGAAGCTTTCTTT. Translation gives CASSTTVNTEAFF.

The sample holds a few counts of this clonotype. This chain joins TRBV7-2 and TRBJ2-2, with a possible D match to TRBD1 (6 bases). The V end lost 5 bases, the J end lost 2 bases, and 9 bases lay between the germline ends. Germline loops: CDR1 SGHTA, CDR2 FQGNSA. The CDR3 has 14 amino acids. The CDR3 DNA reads TGTGCCAGCAGCGGACAGTTCAACACCGGGGAGCTGTTTTTT. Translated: CASSGQFNTGELFF.

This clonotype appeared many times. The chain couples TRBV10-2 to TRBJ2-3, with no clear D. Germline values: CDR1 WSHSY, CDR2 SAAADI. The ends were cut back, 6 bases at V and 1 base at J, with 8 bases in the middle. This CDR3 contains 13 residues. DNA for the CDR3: TGCGCCAGCAGGCTTGGGGGCACAGATACGCAGTATTTT. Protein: CASRLGGTDTQYF.

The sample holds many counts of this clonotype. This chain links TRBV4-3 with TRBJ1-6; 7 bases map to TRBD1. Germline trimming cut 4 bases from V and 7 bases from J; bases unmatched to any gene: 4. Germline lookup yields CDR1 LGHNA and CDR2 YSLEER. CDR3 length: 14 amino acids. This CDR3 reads CASSLGQTNSPLHF. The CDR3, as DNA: TGCGCCAGCAGCCTGGGACAGACAAATTCACCCCTCCACTTT.

CDR3 region: CASREMNTEAFF. DNA for the CDR3: TGCGCCAGCAGAGAAATGAACACTGAAGCTTTCTTT. The chain carries TRBV5-1 and TRBJ1-1; D gene uncertain. CDR3 length: 12 amino acids. Trimming removed 5 bases from V and 0 bases from J, with 5 bases in between. The germline V gene has CDR1 SGHRS and CDR2 YFSETQ. Combining the CDR3 with reference TRBV5-1 and TRBJ1-1 gives the whole variable domain KAGVTQTPRYLIKTRGQQVTLSCSPISGHRSVSWYQQTPGQGLQFLFEYFSETQRNKGNFPGRFSGRQFSNSRSEMNVSTLELGDSALYLCASREMNTEAFFGQGTRLTVV.

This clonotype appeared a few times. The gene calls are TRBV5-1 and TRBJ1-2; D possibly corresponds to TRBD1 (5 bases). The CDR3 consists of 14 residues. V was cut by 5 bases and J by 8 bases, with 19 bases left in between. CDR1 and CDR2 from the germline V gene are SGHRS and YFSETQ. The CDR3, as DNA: TGCGCCAGCAGTCCCGTGGGGGGTGGAGAAGGCTACACCTTC. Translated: CASSPVGGGEGYTF.

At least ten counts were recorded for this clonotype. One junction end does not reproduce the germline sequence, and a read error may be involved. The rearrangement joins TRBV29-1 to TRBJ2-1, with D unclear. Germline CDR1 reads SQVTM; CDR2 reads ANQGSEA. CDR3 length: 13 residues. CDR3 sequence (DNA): TGCAGCGCTGAAGGTTGGGGTAGGAATGAGCAGTTCTTC. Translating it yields CSAEGWGRNEQFF.

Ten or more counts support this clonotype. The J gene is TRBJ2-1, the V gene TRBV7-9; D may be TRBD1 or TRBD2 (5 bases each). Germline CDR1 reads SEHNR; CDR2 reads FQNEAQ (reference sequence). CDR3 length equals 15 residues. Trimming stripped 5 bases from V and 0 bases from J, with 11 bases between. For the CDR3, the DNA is TGTGCCAGCAGCAACAAGGGGAGCTCCTACAATGAGCAGTTCTTC. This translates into CASSNKGSSYNEQFF.

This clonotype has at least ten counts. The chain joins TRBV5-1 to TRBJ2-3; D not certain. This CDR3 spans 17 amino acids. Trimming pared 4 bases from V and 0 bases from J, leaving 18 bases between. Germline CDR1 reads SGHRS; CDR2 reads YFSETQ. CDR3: CASSKKTTPTSTDTQYF. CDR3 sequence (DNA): TGCGCCAGCAGCAAGAAAACTACACCGACTAGCACAGATACGCAGTATTTT.

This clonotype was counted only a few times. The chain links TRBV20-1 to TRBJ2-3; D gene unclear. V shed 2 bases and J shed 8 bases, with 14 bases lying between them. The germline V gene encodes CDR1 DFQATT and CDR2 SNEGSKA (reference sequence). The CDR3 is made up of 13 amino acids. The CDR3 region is CSARPDLVGTQYF. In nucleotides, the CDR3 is TGCAGTGCTAGACCGGACCTTGTGGGTACGCAGTATTTT.

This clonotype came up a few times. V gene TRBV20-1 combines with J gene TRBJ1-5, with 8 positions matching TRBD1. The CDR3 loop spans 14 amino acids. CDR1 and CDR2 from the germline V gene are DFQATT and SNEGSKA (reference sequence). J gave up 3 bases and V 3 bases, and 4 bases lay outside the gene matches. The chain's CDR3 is CSARGQVANQPQHF. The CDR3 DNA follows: TGCAGTGCTAGGGGACAGGTGGCCAATCAGCCCCAGCATTTT.

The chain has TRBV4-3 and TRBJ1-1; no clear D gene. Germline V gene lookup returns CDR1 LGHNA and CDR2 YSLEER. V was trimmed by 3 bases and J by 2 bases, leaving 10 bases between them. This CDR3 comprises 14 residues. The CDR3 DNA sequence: TGCGCCAGCAGCCAGGCTGGACGTAACACTGAAGCTTTCTTT. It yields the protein CASSQAGRNTEAFF.

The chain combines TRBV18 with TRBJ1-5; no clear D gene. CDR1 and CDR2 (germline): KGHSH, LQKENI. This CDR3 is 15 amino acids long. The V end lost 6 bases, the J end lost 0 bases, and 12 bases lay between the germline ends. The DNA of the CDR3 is TGTGCCAGCTCCCTCGGGGTTGATAGCAATCAGCCCCAGCATTTT. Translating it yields CASSLGVDSNQPQHF.

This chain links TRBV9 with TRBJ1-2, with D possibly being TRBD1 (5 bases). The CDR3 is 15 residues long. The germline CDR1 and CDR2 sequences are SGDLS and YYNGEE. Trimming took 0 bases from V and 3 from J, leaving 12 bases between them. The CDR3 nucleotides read TGTGCCAGCAGCGTAGAGGCAGGGTGGGACTATGGCTACACCTTC. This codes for CASSVEAGWDYGYTF.

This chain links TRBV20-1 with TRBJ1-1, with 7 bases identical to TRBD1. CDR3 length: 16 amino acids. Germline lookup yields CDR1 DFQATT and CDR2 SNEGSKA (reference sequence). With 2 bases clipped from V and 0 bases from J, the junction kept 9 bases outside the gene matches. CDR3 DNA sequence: TGCAGTGCTAGACGCCAGGGGGGCTTACTGAACACTGAAGCTTTCTTT. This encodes CSARRQGGLLNTEAFF.

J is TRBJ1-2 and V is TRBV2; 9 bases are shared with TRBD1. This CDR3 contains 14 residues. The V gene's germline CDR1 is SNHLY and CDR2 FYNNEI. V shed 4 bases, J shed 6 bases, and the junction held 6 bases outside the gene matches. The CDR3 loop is CASSVRRDRDGYTF. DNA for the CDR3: TGTGCCAGCAGTGTGCGACGGGACAGGGATGGCTACACCTTC.